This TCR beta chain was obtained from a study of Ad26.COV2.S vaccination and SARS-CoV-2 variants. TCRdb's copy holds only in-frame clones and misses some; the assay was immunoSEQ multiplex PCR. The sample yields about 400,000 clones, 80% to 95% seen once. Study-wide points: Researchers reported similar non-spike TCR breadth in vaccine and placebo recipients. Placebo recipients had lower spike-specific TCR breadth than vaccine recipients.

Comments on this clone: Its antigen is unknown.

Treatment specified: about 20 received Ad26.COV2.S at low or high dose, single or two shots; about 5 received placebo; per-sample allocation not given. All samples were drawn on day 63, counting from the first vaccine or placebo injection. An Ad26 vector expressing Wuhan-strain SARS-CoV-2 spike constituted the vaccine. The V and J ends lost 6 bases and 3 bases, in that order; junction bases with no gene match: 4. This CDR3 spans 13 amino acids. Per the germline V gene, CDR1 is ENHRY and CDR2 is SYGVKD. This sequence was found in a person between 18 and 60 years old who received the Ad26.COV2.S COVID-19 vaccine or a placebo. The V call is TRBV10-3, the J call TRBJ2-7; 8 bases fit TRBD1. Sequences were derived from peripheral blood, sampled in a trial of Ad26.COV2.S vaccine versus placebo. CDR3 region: CAIRLTGDYEQYF. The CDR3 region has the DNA TGTGCCATCAGGCTGACAGGGGACTACGAGCAGTACTTC.